This T cell receptor (beta chain) appears in the sequencing data of a study of beta chain features in type 1 diabetes. Study-wide findings and caveats: Any role of HLA type in TCRB rearrangement remained unresolved here.

The V end was cut by 5 bases, the J end by 3 bases, with 17 bases between. Germline CDR1 reads SGHTA; CDR2 reads FQGNSA. The CDR3 has 15 amino acids. cDNA synthesis used the whole RNA isolate, giving expressed TCRB sequences. Clones were read by immunoSEQ multiplex PCR, and TCRdb kept only the in-frame ones, dropping some. Seen here are 160,000 or so clones, 11% observed once, and the top ten hold roughly 2%. In this sample, this clone turned up a few times. Its antigen is not known. The sequencing sample was made of central memory CD4+ T cells from blood. The sequence derives from a man between 18 and 29 years old in good health. The gene calls are TRBV7-2 and TRBJ2-7, with D maybe TRBD2 (6 bases). CDR3 amino acids: CASSALAGRVYEQYF. As DNA, the CDR3 is TGTGCCAGCAGCGCACTAGCCGGACGCGTCTACGAGCAGTACTTC.